This T cell receptor (beta chain) was obtained from a study of vaccination effects on CD4 cells after COVID-19. Findings and limits, study-wide: Just 1 of 255 vaccine-induced clones in healthy recipients was cross-reactive. Both infection-induced and vaccine-induced clones contracted markedly at late post-vaccination timepoints.

In the case of this clone: What it recognizes is unknown.

ViraFEST expansion of antigen-specific CD4+ T cells with viral peptide pools preceded sequencing. Around day 10 of culture, CD4+ T cells were separated out. Vaccine recipients lacked prior SARS-CoV-2 infection and had negative nucleocapsid antibodies. V was clipped by 10 bases and J by 9 bases, with 16 bases between them. This CDR3 is built from 12 residues. Germline lookup yields CDR1 MNHEY and CDR2 SVGAGI. Sequenced by immunoSEQ multiplex PCR; TCRdb stores in-frame clones only, minus some. Among tens of thousands of clones listed, over 65% were seen once. Source: CD4+ T cells from PBMCs cultured with HCoV-OC43 spike peptides, taken before COVID-19 vaccination. The sample's subset: HCoV-OC43 spike overlapping peptide pool stimulation. The rearrangement joins TRBV6-5 to TRBJ2-1; no definite D call. This receptor was identified in a human donor who received a COVID-19 vaccine. In nucleotides, the CDR3 is TGTGCCACCTCGTTAACGTTCTTTGAGCAGTTCTTC. It specifies CATSLTFFEQFF.